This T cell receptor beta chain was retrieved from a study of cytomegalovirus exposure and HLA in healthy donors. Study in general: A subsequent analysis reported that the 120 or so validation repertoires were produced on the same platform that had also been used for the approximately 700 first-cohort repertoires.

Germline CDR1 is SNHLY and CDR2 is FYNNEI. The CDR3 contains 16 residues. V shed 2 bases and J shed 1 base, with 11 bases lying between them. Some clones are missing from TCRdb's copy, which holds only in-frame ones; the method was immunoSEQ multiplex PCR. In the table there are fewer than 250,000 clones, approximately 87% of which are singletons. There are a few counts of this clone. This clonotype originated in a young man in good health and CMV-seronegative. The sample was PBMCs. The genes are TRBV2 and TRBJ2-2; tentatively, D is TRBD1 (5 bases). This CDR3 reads CASSELTAENTGELFF. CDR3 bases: TGTGCCAGCAGTGAACTGACAGCCGAGAACACCGGGGAGCTGTTTTTT.